The clone carrying this T cell receptor beta chain was seen only a few times. TCRdb processed the RT-PCR reads anew with MiXCR; each CDR3 protein has one entry. Here the sample spans roughly 550,000 distinct CDR3 sequences, 20% to 25% being singletons. This record comes from a study of response to subunit inactivated influenza vaccine. V shed 6 bases and J 0 bases; nucleotides not matched to a gene: 7. This CDR3 comprises 15 residues. CDR1 and CDR2 from the germline V gene are MGHDK and SYGVNS. The data also belong to a second study, concerning T cells expressing NK-cell markers. From that study: The authors made TCR beta cDNA libraries by 5'RACE template switching. This switching added a universal primer site and UMIs.

The sequencing here drew on CD4+ T cells sorted from PBMCs, taken 11 to 12 days after vaccination. The source of this sequence is a man in his fifties or sixties who received an inactivated influenza vaccine. The genes are TRBV25-1 and TRBJ2-5; 7 bases agree with TRBD2. In DNA, the CDR3 is TGTGCCAGCAGCCGTCCCGGGGGGTACCAAGAGACCCAGTACTTC. Translation gives CASSRPGGYQETQYF.